This TCR beta chain was documented in a study of T cell responses to AZD1222 COVID-19 vaccine. The study's findings and limits: A rise in Spike-specific TCR breadth and depth followed two AZD1222 doses.

Assay used: immunoSEQ multiplex PCR; TCRdb lists only in-frame clones, some missing. The data contain fewer than 150,000 clones, approximately 90% of them singletons. The CDR3 sequence is 13 residues long. V gave up 3 bases and J gave up 4 bases, with 9 bases separating them. CDR1 and CDR2 (germline): MRHNA, SNTAGT. Worth noting for this clone: No antigen is known for it.

The chain uses TRBV6-4 and TRBJ2-5; no firm D call. Sequenced material: peripheral blood, taken on day 0 of AZD1222 vaccination. The clonotype was recovered from an adult in good health. The CDR3: CASSEGLLETQYF. For the CDR3, the DNA is TGTGCCAGCAGTGAAGGTCTACTAGAGACCCAGTACTTC.